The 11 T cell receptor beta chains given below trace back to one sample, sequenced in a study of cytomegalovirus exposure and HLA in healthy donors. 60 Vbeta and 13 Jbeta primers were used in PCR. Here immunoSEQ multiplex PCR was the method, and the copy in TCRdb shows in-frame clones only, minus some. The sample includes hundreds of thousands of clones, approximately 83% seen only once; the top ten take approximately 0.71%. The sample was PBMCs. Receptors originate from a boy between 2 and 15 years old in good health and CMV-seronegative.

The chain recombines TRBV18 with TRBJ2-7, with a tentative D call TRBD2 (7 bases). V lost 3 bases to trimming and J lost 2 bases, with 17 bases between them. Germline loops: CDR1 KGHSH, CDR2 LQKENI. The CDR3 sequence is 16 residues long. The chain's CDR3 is CASSPRGAGAAYEQYF. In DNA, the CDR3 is TGTGCCAGCTCACCTCGGGGGGCGGGGGCCGCCTACGAGCAGTACTTC.

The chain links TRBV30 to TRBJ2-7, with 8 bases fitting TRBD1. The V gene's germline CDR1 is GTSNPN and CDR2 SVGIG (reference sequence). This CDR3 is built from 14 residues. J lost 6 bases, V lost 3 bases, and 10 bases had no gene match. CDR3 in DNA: TGTGCCTGGAGACCAGGGGGCGCTTCGGGCGAGCAGTACTTC. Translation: CAWRPGGASGEQYF.

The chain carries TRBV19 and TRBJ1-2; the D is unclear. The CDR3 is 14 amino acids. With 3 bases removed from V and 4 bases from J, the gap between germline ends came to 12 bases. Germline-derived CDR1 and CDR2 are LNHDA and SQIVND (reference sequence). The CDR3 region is CASSMVPRGYGYTF. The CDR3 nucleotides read TGTGCCAGTAGTATGGTACCCCGGGGCTATGGCTACACCTTC.

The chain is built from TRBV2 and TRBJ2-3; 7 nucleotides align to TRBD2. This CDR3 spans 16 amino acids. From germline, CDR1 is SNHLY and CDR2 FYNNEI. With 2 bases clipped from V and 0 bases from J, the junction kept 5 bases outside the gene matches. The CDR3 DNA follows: TGTGCCAGCAGTGAATGGGCTAGCGGAAGCACAGATACGCAGTATTTT. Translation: CASSEWASGSTDTQYF.

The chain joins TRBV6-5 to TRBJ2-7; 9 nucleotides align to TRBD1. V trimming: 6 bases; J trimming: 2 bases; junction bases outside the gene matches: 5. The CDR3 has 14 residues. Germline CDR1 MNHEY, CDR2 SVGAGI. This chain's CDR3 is CASRSWTGAYEQYF. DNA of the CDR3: TGTGCCAGCAGGAGCTGGACAGGGGCCTACGAGCAGTACTTC.

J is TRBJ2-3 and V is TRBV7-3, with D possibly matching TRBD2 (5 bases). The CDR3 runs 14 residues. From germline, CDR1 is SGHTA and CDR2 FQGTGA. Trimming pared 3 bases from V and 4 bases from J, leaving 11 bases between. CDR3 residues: CASSFLKRPDTQYF. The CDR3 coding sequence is TGTGCCAGCAGCTTCCTCAAGCGGCCAGATACGCAGTATTTT. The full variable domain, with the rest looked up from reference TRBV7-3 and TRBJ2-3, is GAGVSQTPSNKVTEKGKYVELRCDPISGHTALYWYRQSLGQGPEFLIYFQGTGAADDSGLPNDRFFAVRPEGSVSTLKIQRTERGDSAVYLCASSFLKRPDTQYFGPGTRLTVL.

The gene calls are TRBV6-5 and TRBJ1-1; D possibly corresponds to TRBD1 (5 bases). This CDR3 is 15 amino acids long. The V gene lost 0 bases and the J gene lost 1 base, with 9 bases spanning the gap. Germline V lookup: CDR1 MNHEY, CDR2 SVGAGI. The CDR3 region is CASSYSGGGNTEAFF. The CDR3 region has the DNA TGTGCCAGCAGTTACTCCGGGGGGGGGAACACTGAAGCTTTCTTT.

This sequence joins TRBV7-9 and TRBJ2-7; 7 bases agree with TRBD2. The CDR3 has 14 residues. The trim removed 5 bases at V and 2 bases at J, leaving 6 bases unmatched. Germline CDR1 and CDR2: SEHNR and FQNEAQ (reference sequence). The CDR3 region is CASSLRDYTYEQYF. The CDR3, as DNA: TGTGCCAGCAGCCTCAGGGACTACACCTACGAGCAGTACTTC.

The DNA for the CDR3 is TGCGCCAGCAGCTTGACTAGCGGGAATTCAGATACGCAGTATTTT. Amino acid sequence: CASSLTSGNSDTQYF. This chain connects TRBV5-1 to TRBJ2-3; 10 bases line up with TRBD2. Germline loops: CDR1 SGHRS, CDR2 YFSETQ. J gave up 4 bases and V 1 base, and 3 bases lay outside the gene matches. The CDR3 is made up of 15 amino acids. Full variable domain (outside the CDR3, taken from reference TRBV5-1 and TRBJ2-3): KAGVTQTPRYLIKTRGQQVTLSCSPISGHRSVSWYQQTPGQGLQFLFEYFSETQRNKGNFPGRFSGRQFSNSRSEMNVSTLELGDSALYLCASSLTSGNSDTQYFGPGTRLTVL.

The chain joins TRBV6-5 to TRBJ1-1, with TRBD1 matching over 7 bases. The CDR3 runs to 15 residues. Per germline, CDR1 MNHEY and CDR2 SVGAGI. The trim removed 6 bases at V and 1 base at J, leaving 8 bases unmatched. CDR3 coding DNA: TGTGCCAGCAGGTCCCAGGGGGGCCCGAACACTGAAGCTTTCTTT. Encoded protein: CASRSQGGPNTEAFF.

Here the CDR3 DNA reads TGTGCCAGTAGCCCCAGTCGGGCCTACGAGCAGTACTTC. It yields the protein CASSPSRAYEQYF. The chain joins TRBV19 to TRBJ2-7, with unresolved D. The CDR3 contains 13 residues. CDR1 is LNHDA, CDR2 SQIVND, per germline (reference sequence). V lost 6 bases to trimming and J lost 2 bases, with 11 bases between them. Full variable domain (outside the CDR3, taken from reference TRBV19 and TRBJ2-7): DGGITQSPKYLFRKEGQNVTLSCEQNLNHDAMYWYRQDPGQGLRLIYYSQIVNDFQKGDIAEGYSVSREKKESFPLTVTSAQKNPTAFYLCASSPSRAYEQYFGPGTRLTVT.